The clone carrying this T cell receptor beta chain has more than one count but fewer than ten. Its antigen remains unknown. V lost 0 bases and J lost 4; bases outside the gene matches: 4. This CDR3 comprises 15 residues. Germline assignment: CDR1 SGHRS and CDR2 YFSETQ. This entry comes from a study of response to subunit inactivated influenza vaccine. TCRdb re-called the RT-PCR reads with MiXCR, one entry per CDR3 protein. The repertoire holds roughly 700,000 distinct CDR3 sequences, with about 15% as singletons. Study results and caveats: T cells newly recruited by each seasonal influenza vaccination are few, the authors suggested.

The material was PBMCs from blood, obtained approximately 15 days before vaccination. This chain links TRBV5-1 with TRBJ2-4, with 7 bases that match TRBD1. The clonotype comes from a man in his forties or fifties who received an inactivated influenza vaccine. CDR3: CASSLVGTAKNIQYF. The DNA for the CDR3 is TGCGCCAGCAGCTTGGTTGGGACAGCTAAAAACATTCAGTACTTC.